This entry lists 20 T cell receptor beta chains sequenced from one sample in a study of blood T cells in healthy people across ages. A second roughly 7 to 12 cycle PCR used barcoded and J-beta primers. TCRdb re-derived calls from the 5' RACE reads in MiXCR, one entry per CDR3 protein. This table has hundreds of thousands of distinct CDR3 sequences, around 42% appearing once. The specimen was blood. These receptors were obtained from a man aged 55 to 70 in good health.

The CDR3 region is CASSASDGSYEQYF. The CDR3, as DNA: TGTGCCAGCAGCGCCTCGGACGGATCCTACGAGCAGTACTTC. This sequence joins TRBV9 and TRBJ2-7; unclear D gene. V lost 3 bases, J lost 1 base, and 11 bases lay in between. This CDR3 comprises 14 residues. Germline loops: CDR1 SGDLS, CDR2 YYNGEE.

The sample holds one count of this clonotype. The CDR3 sequence is CASSLYPWASGVNNEQFF. The CDR3 DNA reads as TGTGCCAGCAGCTTATATCCCTGGGCTAGCGGGGTAAATAATGAGCAGTTCTTC. The chain is built from TRBV7-2 and TRBJ2-1, with 9 bases fitting TRBD2. V was pared by 2 bases and J by 7 bases, with 15 bases of the junction left unmatched. This CDR3 spans 18 amino acids. Germline V gives CDR1 SGHTA, CDR2 FQGNSA. Based on the CDR3 plus reference TRBV7-2 and TRBJ2-1, the full variable domain is GAGVSQSPSNKVTEKGKDVELRCDPISGHTALYWYRQSLGQGLEFLIYFQGNSAPDKSGLPSDRFSAERTGGSVSTLTIQRTQQEDSAVYLCASSLYPWASGVNNEQFFGPGTRLTVL.

J is TRBJ2-7 and V is TRBV29-1; D may be TRBD1 or TRBD2 (5 bases each). In germline, CDR1 is SQVTM, CDR2 ANQGSEA. The CDR3 contains 11 residues. V was pared by 4 bases and J by 6 bases, with 10 bases between. The CDR3 sequence is CSVGQRGEQYF. The DNA of the CDR3 is TGCAGCGTTGGACAGAGGGGCGAGCAGTACTTC.

The rearrangement uses TRBV20-1 and TRBJ2-3; D not resolved. The germline V gene has CDR1 DFQATT and CDR2 SNEGSKA (reference sequence). V was cut by 7 bases and J by 4 bases, with 15 bases left in between. The length of the CDR3 is 13 residues. CDR3: CSVIKGEADTQYF. CDR3 DNA: TGCAGTGTCATCAAAGGCGAGGCAGATACGCAGTATTTT.

The chain employs TRBV3-1 and TRBJ1-2; D ambiguous. Germline CDR1 reads LGHDT; CDR2 reads YNNKEL (reference sequence). The CDR3 has 13 residues. V shed 5 bases and J shed 5 bases, with 12 bases lying between them. The CDR3 DNA reads as TGTGCCAGCAGCATTAGTCGGGTTTATGGCTACACCTTC. It yields the protein CASSISRVYGYTF.

This clonotype was detected only once. Germline is not matched at one junction end, which may reflect a read error. The chain combines TRBV7-9 with TRBJ1-5; D perhaps matches TRBD1 (5 bases). The CDR3 is 16 amino acids. Germline lookup yields CDR1 SEHNR and CDR2 FQNEAQ (reference sequence). CDR3: CAGSLSTQGSNQPQHF. The CDR3 DNA is TGTGCCGGCAGCCTATCCACGCAGGGTAGCAATCAGCCCCAGCATTTT.

This clonotype was picked up a small number of times. The chain carries TRBV6-5 and TRBJ2-1; TRBD2 matches at 10 bases. V lost 4 bases to trimming and J lost 9 bases; unmatched junction nucleotides: 18. The CDR3 totals 18 residues. CDR1 and CDR2 from the germline V gene are MNHEY and SVGAGI. CDR3 sequence: CASSSVLAGAPPQSEQFF. The CDR3 bases are TGTGCCAGCAGTTCAGTTCTAGCGGGGGCCCCACCCCAGTCTGAGCAGTTCTTC.

This clonotype showed up just a few times. The genes are TRBV10-3 and TRBJ2-3; 11 bases are a match to TRBD2. The CDR3 is 15 residues long. With V trimmed by 4 bases and J by 2 bases, 2 bases remained unmatched. The germline V gene has CDR1 ENHRY and CDR2 SYGVKD. The CDR3, as DNA: TGTGCCATCAGTGCGGGACTAGCGGACACAGATACGCAGTATTTT. Translating it yields CAISAGLADTDTQYF.

For this clonotype: An end of the junction differs from the germline gene, which may be a read error. This chain uses TRBV7-2 with TRBJ1-2; a possible D gene is TRBD1 (5 bases). CDR1 SGHTA and CDR2 FQGNSA come from the germline V gene. This CDR3 contains 15 residues. The CDR3 spells CVSSRGRDFNYGYTF. CDR3 nucleotides: TGTGTCAGCAGTAGGGGCAGGGACTTTAACTATGGCTACACCTTC.

The chain employs TRBV5-1 and TRBJ1-2, with no clear D. The V gene's germline CDR1 is SGHRS and CDR2 YFSETQ. Trimming cost V 3 bases and J 3 bases, with 9 bases left between them. This CDR3 comprises 13 residues. The CDR3 reads CASSWAPDYGYTF. Written as DNA, the CDR3 is TGCGCCAGCAGCTGGGCACCCGACTATGGCTACACCTTC. The full variable domain, in which reference TRBV5-1 and TRBJ1-2 provide the parts outside the CDR3, is KAGVTQTPRYLIKTRGQQVTLSCSPISGHRSVSWYQQTPGQGLQFLFEYFSETQRNKGNFPGRFSGRQFSNSRSEMNVSTLELGDSALYLCASSWAPDYGYTFGSGTRLTVV.

The V call is TRBV7-8, the J call TRBJ2-7; D is undetermined. V shed 4 bases and J shed 2 bases, with 9 bases lying between them. Germline values: CDR1 SGHVS, CDR2 FQNEAQ. The length of the CDR3 is 13 residues. This chain's CDR3 is CASSSLSAYEQYF. The CDR3 bases are TGTGCCAGCAGCTCTCTATCGGCCTACGAGCAGTACTTC.

This clonotype showed up many times. J is TRBJ2-7 and V is TRBV5-1, with a tentative D call TRBD1 (5 bases). Germline values: CDR1 SGHRS, CDR2 YFSETQ. Trimming stripped 0 bases from V and 6 bases from J, with 7 bases between. The CDR3 is 12 amino acids. For the CDR3, the DNA is TGCGCCAGCAGCTTGGCAGGGTCCGAGCAGTACTTC. It yields the protein CASSLAGSEQYF.

The chain uses TRBV5-1 and TRBJ2-5; D perhaps matches TRBD1 (5 bases). Germline V lookup: CDR1 SGHRS, CDR2 YFSETQ. The V and J ends lost 4 bases and 0 bases respectively, with 10 bases between them. The CDR3 is 14 residues long. CDR3 DNA sequence: TGCGCCAGCAGCCGCGGACAAAACCAAGAGACCCAGTACTTC. Its protein product is CASSRGQNQETQYF.

This clonotype has more than one count but fewer than ten. V is TRBV7-9 and J is TRBJ2-5; 8 bases are a match to TRBD1. This CDR3 comprises 17 residues. Germline-derived CDR1 and CDR2 are SEHNR and FQNEAQ (reference sequence). Trimming removed 2 bases from V and 3 bases from J; junction bases left unmatched: 11. CDR3 nucleotides: TGTGCCAGCAGCTTATTCGTCGGTCGGACAGGGAAAGAGACCCAGTACTTC. The encoded protein is CASSLFVGRTGKETQYF.

The genes are TRBV30 and TRBJ1-6; D may be TRBD1 (6 bases). Germline assignment: CDR1 GTSNPN and CDR2 SVGIG (reference sequence). Trimming pared 3 bases from V and 7 bases from J, leaving 16 bases between. This CDR3 has 15 amino acids. The CDR3 spells CAWRGVGGSNSPLHF. CDR3 bases: TGTGCCTGGAGAGGGGTAGGGGGAAGCAATTCACCCCTCCACTTT.

This chain joins TRBV6-6 and TRBJ1-1; D is possibly TRBD1 (5 bases). This CDR3 contains 14 residues. The ends were cut back, 8 bases at V and 1 base at J, with 14 bases in the middle. Germline V gives CDR1 MNHNY, CDR2 SVGAGI (reference sequence). CDR3 in amino acids: CASRRGLTNTEAFF. CDR3 nucleotides: TGTGCCAGCCGAAGGGGACTGACGAACACTGAAGCTTTCTTT.

The rearrangement links TRBV6-5 to TRBJ2-5; 7 nucleotides agree with TRBD1. This CDR3 has 12 amino acids. Germline assignment: CDR1 MNHEY and CDR2 SVGAGI. V lost 6 bases and J lost 11; bases outside the gene matches: 9. The CDR3 bases are TGTGCCAGCAGCCGGGACAGTCAACAGCAGTACTTC. Translating it yields CASSRDSQQQYF.

This chain uses TRBV6-1 with TRBJ2-7, with D tentatively TRBD1 (6 bases). The length of the CDR3 is 12 residues. Per germline, CDR1 MNHNS and CDR2 SASEGT. The CDR3 coding sequence is TGTGCAGAGGGGGAAACCTCCTACGAGCAGTACTTC. The encoded protein is CAEGETSYEQYF.

J is TRBJ1-2 and V is TRBV6-1; D is uncertain. Between the trimmed V and J ends, which lost 2 bases and 7 bases, there was a span of 8 bases. CDR1 and CDR2 (germline): MNHNS, SASEGT. This CDR3 region has 12 residues. The CDR3 bases are TGTGCCAGCAGTGAAAAGACTTGTGGCTACACCTTC. Translated: CASSEKTCGYTF.

This chain links TRBV24-1 with TRBJ1-1; 8 bases fit TRBD1. The trim removed 2 bases at V and 4 bases at J, leaving 11 bases unmatched. CDR1 is KGHDR, CDR2 SFDVKD, per germline. The CDR3 runs 17 residues. As DNA, the CDR3 is TGTGCCACCAGTGATTGCGAGACAGGGGCCCCGAGCACTGAAGCTTTCTTT. Translating gives CATSDCETGAPSTEAFF.